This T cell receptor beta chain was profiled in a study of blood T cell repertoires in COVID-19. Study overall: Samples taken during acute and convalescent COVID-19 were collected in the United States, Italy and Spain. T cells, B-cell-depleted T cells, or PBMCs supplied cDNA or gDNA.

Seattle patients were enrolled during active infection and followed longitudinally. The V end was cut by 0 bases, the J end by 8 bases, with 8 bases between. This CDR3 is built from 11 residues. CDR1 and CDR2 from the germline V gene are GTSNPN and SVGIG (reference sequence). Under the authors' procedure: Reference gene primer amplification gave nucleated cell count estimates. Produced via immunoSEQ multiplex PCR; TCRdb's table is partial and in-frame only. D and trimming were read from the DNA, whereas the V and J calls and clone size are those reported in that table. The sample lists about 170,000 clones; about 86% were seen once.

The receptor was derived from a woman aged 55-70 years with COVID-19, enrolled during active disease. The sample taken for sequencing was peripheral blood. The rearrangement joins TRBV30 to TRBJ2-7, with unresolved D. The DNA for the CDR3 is TGTGCCTGGAGTGTACTCCCGCAGCAGTACTTC. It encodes CAWSVLPQQYF.